What follows describes a single TCR beta chain. The data belong to a study of Ad26.COV2.S vaccination and SARS-CoV-2 variants. Treatment denoted: some 19 received Ad26.COV2.S at low or high dose, single or two shots; five or six received placebo; per-sample allocation not given. Following the first vaccine or placebo injection, samples were taken on day 63. Deletions cut 1 base from V and 1 base from J, with 9 bases between. The germline V gene encodes CDR1 SGHRS and CDR2 YFSETQ. The CDR3 length is 14 residues. Produced via immunoSEQ multiplex PCR; TCRdb's table is partial and in-frame only. Of some 290,000 clones in the sample, more than 70% were seen once.

V gene TRBV5-1 combines with J gene TRBJ2-7, with D tentatively TRBD2 (5 bases). The source was peripheral blood, collected in a trial of Ad26.COV2.S vaccine versus placebo. The TCR was taken from a person between 18 and 65 years old who received the Ad26.COV2.S COVID-19 vaccine or a placebo. This chain's CDR3 is CASSLYRGSYEQYF. The CDR3 DNA is TGCGCCAGCAGCTTGTATCGGGGTTCCTACGAGCAGTACTTC. The full variable domain, with the rest looked up from reference TRBV5-1 and TRBJ2-7, is KAGVTQTPRYLIKTRGQQVTLSCSPISGHRSVSWYQQTPGQGLQFLFEYFSETQRNKGNFPGRFSGRQFSNSRSEMNVSTLELGDSALYLCASSLYRGSYEQYFGPGTRLTVT.